The clone carrying this TCR beta chain was detected many times. Antigen unknown. A single record per CDR3 protein comes from TCRdb applying MiXCR to the 5' RACE reads. The table includes a few hundred thousand distinct CDR3 sequences, 9% detected once. The sample belongs to a study of identical twins. Study-level results: A lower insertion count was a feature of abundant cord blood beta clonotypes, with no such feature in memory repertoires. For out-of-frame beta sequences, excess twin sharing was weaker.

CDR1 is LGHDT and CDR2 is YNNKEL in the germline V gene (reference sequence). V gave up 9 bases and J gave up 3 bases; unmatched junction bases: 3. This CDR3 is built from 13 residues. Input material: naive T cells sorted from blood. The clonotype was recovered from a woman aged 45 to 65 in good health. V is TRBV3-1 and J is TRBJ2-7, with TRBD2 identical over 12 bases. CDR3 sequence: CASRLAGDYEQYF. In DNA, the CDR3 is TGTGCCAGTAGACTAGCGGGAGACTACGAGCAGTACTTC.